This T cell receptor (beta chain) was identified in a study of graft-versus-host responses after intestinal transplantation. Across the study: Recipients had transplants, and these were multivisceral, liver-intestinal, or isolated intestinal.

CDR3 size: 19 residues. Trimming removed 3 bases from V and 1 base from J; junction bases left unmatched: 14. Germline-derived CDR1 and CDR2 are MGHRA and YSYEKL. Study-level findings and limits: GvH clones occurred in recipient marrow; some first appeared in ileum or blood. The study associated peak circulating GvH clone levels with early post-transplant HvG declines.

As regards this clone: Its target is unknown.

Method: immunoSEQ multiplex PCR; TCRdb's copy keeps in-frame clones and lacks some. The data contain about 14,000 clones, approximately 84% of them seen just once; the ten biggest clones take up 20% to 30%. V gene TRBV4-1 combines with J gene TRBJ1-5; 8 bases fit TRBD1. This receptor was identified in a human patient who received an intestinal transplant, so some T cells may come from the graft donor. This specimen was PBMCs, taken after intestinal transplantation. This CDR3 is CASSHFDRGELCSNQPQHF. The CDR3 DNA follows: TGCGCCAGCAGCCATTTTGACAGGGGCGAGTTGTGCAGCAATCAGCCCCAGCATTTT.